A selection of T cell receptor beta chains follows, all from one sample in a study of cytomegalovirus exposure and HLA in healthy donors. Here immunoSEQ multiplex PCR was the method, and the copy in TCRdb shows in-frame clones only, minus some. The sample gives 56,000 or so clones, 90% to 95% of which show up once; roughly 1.2% is in the top ten. Sequencing input: PBMCs. The source is a man aged 18 to 30 in good health and CMV-seronegative. The CDR3 runs from the conserved cysteine through the conserved F or W.

V: TRBV19; CDR3: CASSRGQKLAKNIQYF
V: TRBV18; CDR3: CASSPTGGNSLSDEQYF
V: TRBV9; CDR3: CASSVVPAGAETQYF
V: TRBV5-4; CDR3: CASSIRAGNQGEQYF
V: TRBV4-3; CDR3: CASSQGNRGSSEKLFF
V: TRBV7-2; CDR3: CASSLPSEETQYF
V: TRBV28; CDR3: CASRPEQGLGRNQPQHF
V: TRBV4-3; CDR3: CASSQDPTGRDEQYF
V: TRBV18; CDR3: CASSLSTVNSNQPQHF
V: TRBV27; CDR3: CASSADRWPYEQYF
V: TRBV5-5; CDR3: CASSSGRSGGTFDEQFF
V: TRBV19; CDR3: CASQTGGNTEAFF
V: TRBV7-2; CDR3: CASSSRTLGELFF
V: TRBV7-9; CDR3: CASSLVGQGPYEQYF
V: TRBV27; CDR3: CASSLGQSTDTQYF
V: TRBV10-1; CDR3: CASSGTGSYEQYF
V: TRBV11-2; CDR3: CASRRTGSYGYTF
V: TRBV4-3; CDR3: CASSQDRAGQGVQPYYEQYF
V: TRBV27; CDR3: CASSLGFPYEQYF
V: TRBV19; CDR3: CASRGTGGSHAFF
V: TRBV5-5; CDR3: CASRRRTGTETQYF
V: TRBV12-1; CDR3: CASSLGGGGGGFQETQYF
V: TRBV28; CDR3: CASRSPGASNTEAFF
V: TRBV5-5; CDR3: CASSFDGTGGGQPQHF
V: TRBV27; CDR3: CASSLGLVTDTQYF
V: TRBV9; CDR3: CASSVNGRAPYEQYF